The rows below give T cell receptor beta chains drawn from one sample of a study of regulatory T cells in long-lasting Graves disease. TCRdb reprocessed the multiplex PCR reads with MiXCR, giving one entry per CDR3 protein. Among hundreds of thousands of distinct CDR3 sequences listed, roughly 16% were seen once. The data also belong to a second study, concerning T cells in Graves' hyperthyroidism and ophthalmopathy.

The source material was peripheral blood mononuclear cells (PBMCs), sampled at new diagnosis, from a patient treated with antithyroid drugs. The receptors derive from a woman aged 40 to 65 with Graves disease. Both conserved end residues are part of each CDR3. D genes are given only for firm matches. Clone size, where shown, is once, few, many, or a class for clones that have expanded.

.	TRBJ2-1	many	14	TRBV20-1	CSAPRTPPGNEQFF	TGCAGTGCACCCCGGACACCTCCGGGGAATGAGCAGTTCTTC
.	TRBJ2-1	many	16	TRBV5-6	CASSLRNREDVNEQFF	TGTGCCAGCAGCTTGAGGAACAGGGAGGACGTCAATGAGCAGTTCTTC
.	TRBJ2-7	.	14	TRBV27	CASSLVQGLYEQYF	TGTGCCAGCAGTTTGGTTCAGGGGTTGTACGAGCAGTACTTC
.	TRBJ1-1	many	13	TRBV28	CASSYPPPSEAFF	TGTGCCAGCAGCTACCCCCCCCCGTCTGAAGCTTTCTTT
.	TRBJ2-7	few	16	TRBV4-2	CASSQDPRKLSYEQYF	TGTGCCAGCAGCCAAGATCCCAGGAAACTCTCCTACGAGCAGTACTTC
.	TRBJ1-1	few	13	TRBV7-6	CASSPREYTEAFF	TGTGCCAGCAGCCCCAGGGAATACACTGAAGCTTTCTTT
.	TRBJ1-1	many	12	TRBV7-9	CASSPGLLTAFF	TGTGCCAGCAGCCCCGGACTGCTAACGGCTTTCTTT
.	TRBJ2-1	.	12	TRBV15	CATSGSSNEQFF	TGTGCCACCAGCGGATCTAGCAATGAGCAGTTCTTC
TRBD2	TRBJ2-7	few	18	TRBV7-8	CASSAMRRRSGGAGEQYF	TGTGCCAGCAGCGCAATGCGGCGGCGTAGCGGGGGGGCGGGTGAGCAGTACTTC
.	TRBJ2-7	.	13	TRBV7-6	CASSQQGPGEQYF	TGTGCCAGCAGCCAACAGGGACCAGGCGAGCAGTACTTC
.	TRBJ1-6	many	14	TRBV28	CASRLRVINSPLHF	TGTGCCAGCAGACTGAGGGTGATTAATTCACCCCTCCACTTT
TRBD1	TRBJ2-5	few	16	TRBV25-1	CASSGPRTGGRETQYF	TGTGCCAGCAGCGGTCCCAGGACAGGGGGCAGAGAGACCCAGTACTTC
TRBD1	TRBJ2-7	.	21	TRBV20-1	CSAYDTASSPGQGKGAYEQYF	TGCAGTGCTTACGACACCGCCAGCAGCCCCGGACAGGGGAAGGGGGCCTACGAGCAGTACTTC
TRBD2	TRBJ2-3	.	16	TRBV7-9	CASSPTSGGSTDTQYF	TGTGCCAGCAGCCCAACTAGCGGGGGAAGCACAGATACGCAGTATTTT
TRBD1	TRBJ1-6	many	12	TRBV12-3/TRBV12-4	CAIGDRDSSLHF	TGTGCCATCGGGGACAGAGATTCTTCCCTCCACTTT
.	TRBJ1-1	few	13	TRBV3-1	CASTRGGSTEAFF	TGTGCCAGCACCCGAGGGGGGAGCACTGAAGCTTTCTTT
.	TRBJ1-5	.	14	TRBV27	CASSEGTNHQPQHF	TGTGCCAGCAGTGAGGGGACGAACCATCAGCCCCAGCATTTT
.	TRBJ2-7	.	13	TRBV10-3	CAISDRGVYEQYF	TGTGCCATCAGCGACAGAGGGGTTTACGAGCAGTACTTC
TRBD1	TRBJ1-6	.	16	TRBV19	CASRAPRDRGNSPLHF	TGTGCCAGTAGAGCCCCCCGGGACAGGGGAAATTCACCCCTCCACTTT
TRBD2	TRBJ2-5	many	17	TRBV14	CASSQESSGGPIETQYF	TGTGCCAGCAGCCAAGAGTCTAGCGGGGGCCCAATAGAGACCCAGTACTTC
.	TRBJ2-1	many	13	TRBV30	CAYSGYPYNEQFF	TGTGCCTACTCTGGGTACCCCTACAATGAGCAGTTCTTC
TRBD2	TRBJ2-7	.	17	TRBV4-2	CASSLRLAGAGSYEQYF	TGTGCCAGCAGCCTAAGACTAGCGGGGGCGGGGTCCTACGAGCAGTACTTC
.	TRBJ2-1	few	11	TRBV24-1	CATSDGTRQFF	TGTGCCACCAGTGATGGGACGCGTCAGTTCTTC
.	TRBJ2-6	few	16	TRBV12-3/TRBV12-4	CASTFLDTSGANVLTF	TGTGCCAGCACCTTCCTCGACACCTCTGGGGCCAACGTCCTGACTTTC
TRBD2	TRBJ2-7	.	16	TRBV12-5	CASGLPTSGGFYEQYF	TGTGCTAGTGGTTTGCCGACTAGCGGGGGGTTCTACGAGCAGTACTTC
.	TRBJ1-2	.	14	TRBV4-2	CASSQDMILSGYTF	TGTGCCAGCAGCCAAGATATGATCCTTTCCGGCTACACCTTC
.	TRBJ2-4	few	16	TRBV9	CASSVAADIAKNIQYF	TGTGCCAGCAGCGTAGCGGCAGACATAGCCAAAAACATTCAGTACTTC
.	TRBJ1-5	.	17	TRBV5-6	CASSLFGDVLNNQPQHF	TGTGCCAGCAGCTTGTTCGGGGATGTACTTAACAATCAGCCCCAGCATTTT
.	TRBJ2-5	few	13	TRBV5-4	CASSVVGMKTQYF	TGTGCCAGCAGTGTAGTAGGGATGAAGACCCAGTACTTC
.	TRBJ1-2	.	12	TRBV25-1	CASSAHGYGYTF	TGTGCCAGCAGTGCTCATGGCTATGGCTACACCTTC
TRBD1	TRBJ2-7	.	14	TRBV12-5	CASGEGTVSYEQYF	TGTGCTAGTGGTGAGGGGACAGTATCCTACGAGCAGTACTTC
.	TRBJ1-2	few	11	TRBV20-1	CSSRWGDGYTF	TGCAGTTCCCGGTGGGGGGATGGCTACACCTTC
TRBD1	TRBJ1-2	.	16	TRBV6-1	CATGGDRGRVNYGYTF	TGTGCCACAGGGGGGGACAGGGGGCGCGTTAACTATGGCTACACCTTC
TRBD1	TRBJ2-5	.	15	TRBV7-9	CASSRIRDSQETQYF	TGTGCCAGCAGCCGGATCCGGGACAGCCAAGAGACCCAGTACTTC
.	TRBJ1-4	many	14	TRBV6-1	CAVRGSSTNEKLFF	TGTGCCGTCAGAGGATCGTCAACTAATGAAAAACTGTTTTTT
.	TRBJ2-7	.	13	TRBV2	CASSDQGRHEQYF	TGTGCCAGCAGTGACCAGGGTCGCCACGAGCAGTACTTC
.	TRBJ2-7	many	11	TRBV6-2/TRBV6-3	CASSSLYEQYF	TGTGCCAGCAGCTCCCTCTACGAGCAGTACTTC
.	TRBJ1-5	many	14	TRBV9	CASSVGGEGQPQHF	TGTGCCAGCAGCGTAGGTGGGGAGGGTCAGCCCCAGCATTTT
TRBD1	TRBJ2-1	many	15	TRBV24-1	CATSESGTGDHEQFF	TGTGCCACCAGTGAATCCGGGACAGGGGATCATGAGCAGTTCTTC
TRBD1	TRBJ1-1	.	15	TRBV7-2	CASSPTTGGAGEAFF	TGTGCCAGCAGCCCCACGACAGGGGGCGCGGGTGAAGCTTTCTTT
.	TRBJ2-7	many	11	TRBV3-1	CASSQDKEQYF	TGTGCCAGCAGCCAAGACAAGGAGCAGTACTTC
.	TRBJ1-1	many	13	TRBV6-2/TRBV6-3	CASSYPMNTEAFF	TGTGCCAGCAGTTACCCGATGAACACTGAAGCTTTCTTT
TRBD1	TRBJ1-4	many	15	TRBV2	CASLGQGTSNEKLFF	TGTGCCAGCCTGGGACAGGGGACTTCTAATGAAAAACTGTTTTTT
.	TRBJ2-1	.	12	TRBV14	CASSQSMTEQFF	TGTGCCAGCAGCCAATCGATGACGGAGCAGTTCTTC
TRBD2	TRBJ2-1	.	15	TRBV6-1	CASSIPGLAGGERFF	TGTGCCAGCAGTATACCGGGACTAGCGGGCGGGGAGCGGTTCTTC
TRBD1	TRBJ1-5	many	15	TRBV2	CASNVQGARYQPQHF	TGTGCCAGCAACGTACAGGGGGCGCGGTATCAGCCCCAGCATTTT
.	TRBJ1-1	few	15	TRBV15	CATSGHRAENTEAFF	TGTGCCACCAGCGGACATCGGGCAGAGAACACTGAAGCTTTCTTT
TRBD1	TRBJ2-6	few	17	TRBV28	CASSPDRAFSGANVLTF	TGTGCCAGCAGTCCGGACAGGGCCTTTTCCGGGGCCAACGTCCTGACTTTC
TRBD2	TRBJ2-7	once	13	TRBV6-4	CASPGLSAREQYF	TGTGCCAGCCCGGGACTATCTGCTCGCGAGCAGTACTTC
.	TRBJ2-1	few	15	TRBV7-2	CASSLVGRGENEQFF	TGTGCCAGCAGCTTAGTGGGCAGGGGGGAGAATGAGCAGTTCTTC
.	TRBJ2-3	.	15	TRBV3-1	CASSQDATHTDTQYF	TGTGCCAGCAGCCAAGACGCGACCCACACAGATACGCAGTATTTT
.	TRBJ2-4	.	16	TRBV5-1	CASSLGDGSARHIQYF	TGCGCCAGCAGCTTGGGAGATGGGTCAGCCAGACACATTCAGTACTTC
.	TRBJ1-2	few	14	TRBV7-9	CASSKDGGRAGYTF	TGTGCCAGCAGCAAAGATGGGGGGCGTGCTGGCTACACCTTC
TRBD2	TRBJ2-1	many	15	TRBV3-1	CASSQQSGGYNEQFF	TGTGCCAGCAGCCAACAGAGCGGGGGATACAATGAGCAGTTCTTC
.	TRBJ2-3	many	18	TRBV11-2	CASSLEGERGWGTDTQYF	TGTGCCAGCAGCTTAGAAGGGGAGAGGGGCTGGGGCACAGATACGCAGTATTTT
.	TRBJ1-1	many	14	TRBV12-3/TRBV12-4	CASSLGLGEIEAFF	TGTGCCAGCAGTTTAGGTCTCGGGGAAATTGAAGCTTTCTTT
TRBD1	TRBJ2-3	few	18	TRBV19	CASRDIASSRGRTDTQYF	TGTGCCAGTAGAGATATAGCTAGTAGCAGGGGGCGCACAGATACGCAGTATTTT
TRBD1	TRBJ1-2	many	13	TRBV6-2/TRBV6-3	CASSRDRVYGYTF	TGTGCCAGCAGTCGGGACAGGGTGTATGGCTACACCTTC